The table lists the clone carrying this TCR beta chain with many counts. This specimen comes from a study of blood T cell repertoires in COVID-19. Overall study: T cells, B-cell-depleted T cells, or PBMCs provided the cDNA or gDNA that served as material.

CDR3 size: 15 residues. The J segment lost 5 bases and the V segment lost 2 bases, leaving 7 bases of the junction unmatched. The V gene's germline CDR1 is MNHNS and CDR2 SASEGT. Some clones are missing from TCRdb's copy, which holds only in-frame ones; the method was immunoSEQ multiplex PCR. Among roughly 150,000 clones listed, around 88% were seen once. The chain has TRBV6-1 and TRBJ2-5; 8 nucleotides line up with TRBD1. The source is a human donor in a cohort sampled during active COVID-19. Specimen: peripheral blood. The CDR3 here is CASSELGRGLETQYF. CDR3 nucleotides: TGTGCCAGCAGTGAACTCGGCAGGGGGCTGGAGACCCAGTACTTC.